Each of the 32 T cell receptor beta chains below was sequenced from the same sample in a study of regulatory T cells in long-lasting Graves disease. Time point of the sample: newly diagnosed GD, antithyroid drugs for less than 3 months. The TCR library was made from RNA extracted from PBMCs. Arm-PCR of CDR3 regions and iRepertoire HTBI primers were used to build TCR beta libraries. MiXCR, applied by TCRdb to the multiplex PCR reads, yields one record per CDR3 protein. The sample has 550,000 to 650,000 distinct CDR3 sequences; roughly a sixth are singletons. This same sample was also part of a study on T cells in Graves' hyperthyroidism and ophthalmopathy.

The source material was peripheral blood mononuclear cells (PBMCs), sampled at new diagnosis, from a patient treated with antithyroid drugs. Receptors originate from a man in his late teens or twenties with Graves disease.

This clonotype was seen ten or more times. The rearrangement uses TRBV13 and TRBJ2-1, with unresolved D. Germline CDR1 reads PRHDT; CDR2 reads FYEKMQ (reference sequence). Trimming shortened V by 5 bases and J by 7 bases, and 12 bases separated the two germline ends. The CDR3 has 13 residues. CDR3 protein: CASSALRINEQFF. As DNA, the CDR3 is TGTGCCAGCAGCGCCCTCCGAATAAATGAGCAGTTCTTC.

There are many counts of this clonotype. CDR3 protein: CASRRSGDELEAFF. The CDR3 DNA is TGCGCCAGCAGGCGCTCCGGGGACGAGCTTGAAGCTTTCTTT. The rearrangement links TRBV5-1 to TRBJ1-1; perhaps TRBD1 as D (5 bases). The CDR3 loop spans 14 amino acids. Per germline, CDR1 SGHRS and CDR2 YFSETQ. V was trimmed by 5 bases and J by 7 bases, leaving 18 bases between them.

The V and J genes are TRBV28 and TRBJ2-1; D unclear. The V end was cut by 8 bases, the J end by 8 bases, with 16 bases between. This CDR3 is 13 amino acids long. The germline gives CDR1 MDHEN, CDR2 SYDVKM. The CDR3 loop reads CASVGRLSHEQFF. DNA for the CDR3: TGTGCCAGCGTAGGACGGCTGAGCCATGAGCAGTTCTTC.

In this sample, this clonotype turned up many times. This chain connects TRBV12-3 or TRBV12-4 to TRBJ2-7; 9 bases map to TRBD1. The CDR3 contains 16 residues. Trimming cost V 5 bases and J 1 base; bases outside gene matches: 9. CDR3 coding DNA: TGTGCCAGCAGTCCGGCCGGGACAGGGTCATCCTACGAGCAGTACTTC. Its translation is CASSPAGTGSSYEQYF.

This clonotype was observed many times. This chain joins TRBV28 and TRBJ2-7; 7 nucleotides align to TRBD2. The CDR3 sequence is 14 residues long. Germline values: CDR1 MDHEN, CDR2 SYDVKM. J gave up 4 bases and V 3 bases, and 6 bases lay outside the gene matches. This CDR3 reads CASSFGGKSYEQYF. DNA for the CDR3: TGTGCCAGCAGTTTCGGGGGGAAGAGTTACGAGCAGTACTTC.

The V call is TRBV7-2, the J call TRBJ2-7; TRBD2 is a possible D gene (6 bases). Germline CDR1 is SGHTA and CDR2 is FQGNSA. V lost 5 bases and J lost 3, with 11 bases in between. There are 13 residues in the CDR3. CDR3 in amino acids: CASSGDFYYEQYF. Written as DNA, the CDR3 is TGTGCCAGCAGCGGGGACTTTTACTACGAGCAGTACTTC.

This clonotype has a handful of counts. The CDR3 region has the DNA TGTGCCAGCAGTTCAACAGGTTTAGCCAAAAACATTCAGTACTTC. This gives the protein CASSSTGLAKNIQYF. The chain combines TRBV6-5 with TRBJ2-4, with D possibly being TRBD1 (5 bases). Germline-derived CDR1 and CDR2 are MNHEY and SVGAGI. Trimming left V 4 bases short and J 0 bases short, with 10 bases between. This CDR3 region has 15 residues.

Points on this clonotype: One junction end does not reproduce the germline sequence, and a read error may be involved. The CDR3 reads CASSFGGTSIDTQYF. Here the CDR3 DNA reads TGTGCCAGCAGTTTTGGGGGTACTAGCATAGATACGCAGTATTTT. The chain uses TRBV12-3 or TRBV12-4 and TRBJ2-3, with D possibly being TRBD2 (6 bases). CDR3 length: 15 amino acids.

This clonotype appeared many times. The chain uses TRBV7-2 and TRBJ2-1, with D possibly TRBD2 on 5 matching bases. The CDR3 length is 16 residues. Trimming left V 5 bases short and J 0 bases short, with 14 bases between. Germline V gene sequence: CDR1 SGHTA, CDR2 FQGNSA. The CDR3 DNA follows: TGTGCCAGCAGCCAGAGCGGCGATAGCTCCTACAATGAGCAGTTCTTC. It yields the protein CASSQSGDSSYNEQFF.

This clonotype was seen only a few times. The chain is built from TRBV20-1 and TRBJ2-3, with unresolved D. This CDR3 is built from 14 residues. Germline CDR1 is DFQATT and CDR2 is SNEGSKA (reference sequence). Trimming cost V 0 bases and J 5 bases, with 12 bases left between them. The CDR3: CSARDEAAEDTQYF. DNA of the CDR3: TGCAGTGCTAGAGATGAAGCCGCTGAAGATACGCAGTATTTT.

This clonotype was detected ten times or more. V usage is TRBV28 and J usage is TRBJ1-5; the match to TRBD1 covers 7 bases. The germline V gene has CDR1 MDHEN and CDR2 SYDVKM. CDR3 length equals 14 residues. With V trimmed by 5 bases and J by 7 bases, 8 bases remained unmatched. The CDR3, as DNA: TGTGCCAGCAGTCCACCGACAGGGCGCCAGCCCCAGCATTTT. Translating it yields CASSPPTGRQPQHF. Full variable domain (rest looked up from reference TRBV28 and TRBJ1-5): DVKVTQSSRYLVKRTGEKVFLECVQDMDHENMFWYRQDPGLGLRLIYFSYDVKMKEKGDIPEGYSVSREKKERFSLILESASTNQTSMYLCASSPPTGRQPQHFGDGTRLSIL.

This clonotype was observed many times. The chain couples TRBV7-3 to TRBJ2-5; 10 nucleotides line up with TRBD2. The V gene end was trimmed by 2 bases and the J gene end by 2 bases; junction bases not matched to a gene: 8. The CDR3 runs to 17 residues. Germline CDR1 SGHTA, CDR2 FQGTGA. CDR3 region: CASSLSAAGGRQETQYF. For the CDR3, the DNA is TGTGCCAGCAGCTTATCCGCAGCGGGAGGGCGACAAGAGACCCAGTACTTC.

The chain recombines TRBV7-9 with TRBJ1-1; 9 bases agree with TRBD1. The trim removed 3 bases at V and 4 bases at J, leaving 3 bases unmatched. Germline CDR1 is SEHNR and CDR2 is FQNEAQ (reference sequence). The CDR3 spans 14 residues. CDR3: CASSFRQGGTEAFF. In DNA, the CDR3 is TGTGCCAGCAGCTTTCGACAGGGGGGCACTGAAGCTTTCTTT.

Notes on this clonotype: A read error may be the cause here, since a much bigger clone is one base away. The J gene is TRBJ1-2, the V gene TRBV12-3 or TRBV12-4; D possibly corresponds to TRBD1 (6 bases). This CDR3 spans 16 amino acids. Trimming stripped 6 bases from V and 4 bases from J, with 21 bases between. The CDR3 loop is CASSRGLGAISYGYTF. CDR3 nucleotides: TGTGCCAGCAGCCGTGGACTGGGGGCGATAAGCTATGGCTACACCTTC.

This clonotype showed up many times. The chain joins TRBV29-1 to TRBJ2-2; D gene ambiguous. The V end lost 4 bases, the J end lost 0 bases, and 3 bases lay between the germline ends. This CDR3 has 12 residues. The germline V gene encodes CDR1 SQVTM and CDR2 ANQGSEA. The CDR3 DNA follows: TGCAGCGTTGGGTCGAACACCGGGGAGCTGTTTTTT. This gives the protein CSVGSNTGELFF.

The chain has TRBV19 and TRBJ1-2; TRBD1 might be the D (5 bases). This CDR3 spans 15 amino acids. V was shortened by 3 bases and J by 3 bases, with 14 bases between the two germline ends. Per the germline V gene, CDR1 is LNHDA and CDR2 is SQIVND (reference sequence). CDR3: CASSIPLTEHYGYTF. The DNA of the CDR3 is TGTGCCAGTAGTATTCCGTTGACAGAACACTATGGCTACACCTTC.

CDR3 region: CAISVTGYNEQFF. Here the CDR3 DNA reads TGTGCCATCAGTGTCACAGGGTACAATGAGCAGTTCTTC. The V call is TRBV10-3, the J call TRBJ2-1; D perhaps matches TRBD1 (6 bases). This CDR3 contains 13 residues. The V and J ends lost 4 bases and 4 bases respectively, with 8 bases between them. CDR1 ENHRY and CDR2 SYGVKD come from the germline V gene.

This clonotype was picked up many times. V usage is TRBV28 and J usage is TRBJ2-7, with TRBD2 matching over 10 bases. The CDR3 is 16 residues long. CDR1 and CDR2 from the germline V gene are MDHEN and SYDVKM. V gave up 3 bases and J gave up 3 bases; unmatched junction bases: 8. The CDR3 sequence is CASSFGETSGFYEQYF. CDR3 nucleotides: TGTGCCAGCAGTTTCGGTGAGACTAGCGGGTTCTACGAGCAGTACTTC.

The V gene is TRBV30, the J gene TRBJ2-1; no definite D call. CDR1 is GTSNPN and CDR2 is SVGIG in the germline V gene (reference sequence). The CDR3 is 15 residues long. The V end was cut by 0 bases, the J end by 5 bases, with 14 bases between. The CDR3 coding sequence is TGTGCCTGGAGTGTCCCCGCCGAGTCCCACAATGAGCAGTTCTTC. Protein product: CAWSVPAESHNEQFF.

This clonotype was found a few times. The chain has TRBV30 and TRBJ2-1; 14 nucleotides align to TRBD2. With V trimmed by 4 bases and J by 7 bases, 18 bases remained unmatched. CDR1 and CDR2 (germline): GTSNPN, SVGIG (reference sequence). The CDR3 contains 19 residues. In DNA form, the CDR3 reads TGTGCCTGGACCCCCCTAGAAGGGACTAGCGGGAGAGGGTGGAATGAGCAGTTCTTC. Translating it yields CAWTPLEGTSGRGWNEQFF.

This clonotype was observed at least ten times. This sequence joins TRBV6-1 and TRBJ2-5; 7 bases are shared with TRBD2. The CDR3 is made up of 19 amino acids. Germline CDR1 MNHNS, CDR2 SASEGT. After removal of 1 base from V and 2 bases from J, the junction contained 16 bases not matched to a gene. CDR3 bases: TGTGCCAGCAGTGAAGATGGGATGCGGGAGCTAACCTCACAAGAGACCCAGTACTTC. Its protein product is CASSEDGMRELTSQETQYF.

Note on this clonotype: Sequence at one end of the junction differs from germline and may be a read error. The gene calls are TRBV19 and TRBJ2-1; a possible D gene is TRBD2 (7 bases). Germline-derived CDR1 and CDR2 are LNHDA and SQIVND (reference sequence). The CDR3 has 15 residues. The CDR3 loop is CASSIDRGLYNQQFF. CDR3 DNA sequence: TGTGCCAGTAGTATAGACAGGGGACTATACAATCAGCAGTTCTTC.

V usage is TRBV5-1 and J usage is TRBJ2-7; 9 bases align to TRBD2. Germline V gene lookup returns CDR1 SGHRS and CDR2 YFSETQ. The CDR3 consists of 14 residues. V dropped 4 bases and J dropped 3; count of bases not matched to a gene: 5. In DNA form, the CDR3 reads TGCGCCAGCAGCGCCGGCGGGGGGGGCTACGAGCAGTACTTC. Translated: CASSAGGGGYEQYF.

This clonotype appeared a few times. The CDR3: CASSLEGEPGYIQYF. In nucleotides, the CDR3 is TGTGCCAGCAGCTTGGAGGGAGAACCGGGGTACATTCAGTACTTC. The chain combines TRBV11-2 with TRBJ2-4; a weak D match, TRBD2 (6 bases). V was clipped by 3 bases and J by 8 bases, with 17 bases between them. Per germline, CDR1 SGHAT and CDR2 FQNNGV. This CDR3 spans 15 amino acids.

This clonotype was observed a handful of times. The V call is TRBV30, the J call TRBJ2-2; no clear D gene. CDR1 is GTSNPN, CDR2 SVGIG, per germline (reference sequence). The V and J ends lost 3 bases and 4 bases respectively, with 15 bases between them. This CDR3 region has 15 residues. CDR3 protein: CAWSPRSRVTGELFF. In nucleotides, the CDR3 is TGTGCCTGGAGCCCCAGGTCGAGAGTCACCGGGGAGCTGTTTTTT.

This clonotype was observed a few times. This may stem from a read error, because a much larger clone lies one nucleotide away. The genes are TRBV5-1 and TRBJ1-1; the D gene is possibly TRBD1 (5 bases). The CDR3 has 17 amino acids. The germline V gene has CDR1 SGHRS and CDR2 YFSETQ. Deletions cut 1 base from V and 3 bases from J, with 19 bases between. The CDR3 reads CASSLILGRRGYTEAFF. The CDR3, as DNA: TGCGCCAGCAGCTTGATCTTGGGGAGACGGGGGTACACTGAAGCTTTCTTT.

This clonotype was picked up a small number of times. The chain combines TRBV28 with TRBJ1-5; D is uncertain. Trimming removed 10 bases from V and 0 bases from J, with 16 bases in between. CDR3 size: 15 residues. Germline lookup yields CDR1 MDHEN and CDR2 SYDVKM. This CDR3 reads CATFLDKNSNQPQHF. In DNA, the CDR3 is TGTGCCACCTTCCTAGACAAGAATAGCAATCAGCCCCAGCATTTT.

This clonotype has at least ten counts. The chain combines TRBV10-3 with TRBJ2-6; 8 positions agree with TRBD1. V shed 7 bases and J 0 bases; nucleotides not matched to a gene: 8. The CDR3 consists of 17 residues. Germline V lookup: CDR1 ENHRY, CDR2 SYGVKD. The CDR3 loop is CAITRQGLSSGANVLTF. For the CDR3, the DNA is TGTGCCATCACCCGACAGGGGCTCAGCTCTGGGGCCAACGTCCTGACTTTC.

This clonotype appeared many times. The CDR3 DNA sequence: TGCGCCAGCAGATTCAGCGGGACAGCCAATAATGAAGCTTTCTTT. This translates into CASRFSGTANNEAFF. The rearrangement joins TRBV5-1 to TRBJ1-1, with TRBD1 matching 7 bases. This CDR3 is built from 15 residues. Germline trimming cut 5 bases from V and 7 bases from J; bases unmatched to any gene: 14. Germline CDR1 and CDR2: SGHRS and YFSETQ.

This clonotype was detected ten times or more. V usage is TRBV28 and J usage is TRBJ1-1; weak D call: TRBD1 (5 bases). The germline CDR1 and CDR2 sequences are MDHEN and SYDVKM. There are 14 residues in the CDR3. Trimming removed 7 bases at V and 1 base at J, with 13 bases between. The CDR3 is CASTRAGTNTEAFF. CDR3 sequence (DNA): TGTGCCAGCACCCGGGCAGGGACGAACACTGAAGCTTTCTTT.

The J gene is TRBJ2-2, the V gene TRBV4-1, with 10 bases identical to TRBD2. The CDR3 consists of 19 residues. Trimming took 0 bases from V and 4 from J; bases not matched to a gene: 11. The germline V gene encodes CDR1 MGHRA and CDR2 YSYEKL. The CDR3, as DNA: TGCGCCAGCAGCCAAGACCCCATTTTAAGCGGGAGGGGCACCGGGGAGCTGTTTTTT. Its protein product is CASSQDPILSGRGTGELFF.

There are many counts of this clonotype. This chain connects TRBV9 to TRBJ2-1; D is unclear. Per the germline V gene, CDR1 is SGDLS and CDR2 is YYNGEE. The length of the CDR3 is 13 residues. V lost 0 bases, J lost 8 bases, and 9 bases lay in between. DNA of the CDR3: TGTGCCAGCAGCGTAGGTGGGCAATATGAGCAGTTCTTC. It is translated as CASSVGGQYEQFF.